What follows describes a single T cell receptor (beta chain). This CDR3 has 16 residues. V lost 2 bases, J lost 8 bases, and 4 bases stayed unmatched. Germline V gene lookup returns CDR1 LGHDT and CDR2 YNNKEL (reference sequence). Original handling: Reference gene primers were amplified, and this amplification served to estimate nucleated cell counts. TCRdb keeps only in-frame clones here, not all; method: immunoSEQ multiplex PCR. V, J and clone size are taken as reported in that table, and D and trimming were inferred from the DNA itself. The table lists nearly 95,000 clones, roughly 88% of them singletons. These data belong to a study of blood T cell repertoires in COVID-19. In the study overall: The study drew acute and convalescent COVID-19 samples from the United States, Italy and Spain. The analysed material was cDNA or gDNA that came from T cells, B-cell-depleted T cells, or PBMCs.

The V gene is TRBV3-1 (or the pseudogene TRBV3-2), the J gene TRBJ1-6; the match to TRBD1 covers 12 bases. The TCR comes from a human donor with active COVID-19. The donor label of this sample is uncertain. Sample: peripheral blood. CDR3 loop: CASSQPGTGGDSPLHF. CDR3 DNA: TGTGCCAGCAGCCAACCCGGGACAGGGGGCGATTCACCCCTCCACTTT.